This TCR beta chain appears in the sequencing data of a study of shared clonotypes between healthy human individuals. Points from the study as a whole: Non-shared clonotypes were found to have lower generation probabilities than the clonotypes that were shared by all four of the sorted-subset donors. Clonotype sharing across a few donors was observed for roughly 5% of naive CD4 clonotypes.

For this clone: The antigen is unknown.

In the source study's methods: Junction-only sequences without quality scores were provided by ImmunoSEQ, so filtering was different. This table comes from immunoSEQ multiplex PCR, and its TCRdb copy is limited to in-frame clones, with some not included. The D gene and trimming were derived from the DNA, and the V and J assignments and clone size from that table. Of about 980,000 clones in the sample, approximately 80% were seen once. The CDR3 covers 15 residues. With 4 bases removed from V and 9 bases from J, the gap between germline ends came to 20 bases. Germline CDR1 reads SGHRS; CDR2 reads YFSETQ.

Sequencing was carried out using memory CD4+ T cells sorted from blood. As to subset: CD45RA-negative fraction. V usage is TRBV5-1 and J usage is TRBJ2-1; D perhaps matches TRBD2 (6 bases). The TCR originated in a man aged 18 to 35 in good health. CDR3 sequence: CASSESGLPLGEQFF. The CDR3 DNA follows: TGCGCCAGCAGCGAATCCGGACTACCTCTTGGTGAGCAGTTCTTC. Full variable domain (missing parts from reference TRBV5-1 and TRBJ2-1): KAGVTQTPRYLIKTRGQQVTLSCSPISGHRSVSWYQQTPGQGLQFLFEYFSETQRNKGNFPGRFSGRQFSNSRSEMNVSTLELGDSALYLCASSESGLPLGEQFFGPGTRLTVL.